This TCR beta chain is drawn from a study of blood T cell repertoires in COVID-19. Original handling: Cell counts per sample came from amplifying reference gene primers. Some clones are missing from TCRdb's copy, which holds only in-frame ones; the method was immunoSEQ multiplex PCR. Clone size and V and J calls were adopted from that table, with D and trimming inferred from the DNA. Of 55,000 to 70,000 clones detected, roughly 90% appear once; the ten largest clones hold around 20%. Germline V lookup: CDR1 MGHRA, CDR2 YSYEKL. The CDR3 is 17 residues long. V lost 4 bases and J 0 bases, leaving 15 bases between the germline ends.

The specimen sequenced was peripheral blood. This receptor was taken from a woman older than 75 with COVID-19, enrolled during active disease. This chain joins TRBV4-1 and TRBJ1-4; no clear D. In DNA, the CDR3 is TGCGCCAGCAGCCTGGTGGCGGGCATCCCAACTAATGAAAAACTGTTTTTT. As protein: CASSLVAGIPTNEKLFF.